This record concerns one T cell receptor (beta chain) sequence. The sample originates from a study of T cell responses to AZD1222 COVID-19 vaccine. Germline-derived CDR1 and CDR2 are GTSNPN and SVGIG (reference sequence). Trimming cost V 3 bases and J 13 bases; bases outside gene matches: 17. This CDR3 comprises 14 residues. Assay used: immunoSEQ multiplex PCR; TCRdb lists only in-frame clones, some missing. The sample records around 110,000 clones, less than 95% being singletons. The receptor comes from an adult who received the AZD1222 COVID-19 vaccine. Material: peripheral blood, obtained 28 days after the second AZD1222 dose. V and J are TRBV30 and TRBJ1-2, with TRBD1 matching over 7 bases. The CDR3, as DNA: TGTGCCTGGAGCAAGGGGCACAGGGGCGGCTCGTCCACCTTC. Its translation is CAWSKGHRGGSSTF. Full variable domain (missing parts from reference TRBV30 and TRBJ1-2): SQTIHQWPATLVQPVGSPLSLECTVEGTSNPNLYWYRQAAGRGLQLLFYSVGIGQISSEVPQNLSASRPQDRQFILSSKKLLLSDSGFYLCAWSKGHRGGSSTFGSGTRLTVV.